Listed here is a single T cell receptor beta chain. Phlebotomy per donor yielded a single 2.5 ml blood sample. Investigators pulled total RNA out of whole blood and did not sort T cells. The data originate from a study of monozygotic twins with inflammatory bowel disease. Total RNA input per TCR library was approximately 3.5 ug. Template switching added UMIs carrying a 6-nucleotide sample barcode. One entry per CDR3 protein, without DNA, is what TCRdb gives after re-calling the 5' RACE reads. This table lists nearly 450,000 distinct CDR3 sequences. Input material: blood. This TCR was sampled from a human donor with ulcerative colitis or Crohn's disease, or a healthy co-twin of an affected twin (not recorded which).

CDR3 sequence: CASSIDPDRLKYF. The V call is TRBV19, the J call TRBJ2-4; the TRBD1 assignment by TCRdb is unverifiable without DNA. In germline, CDR1 is LNHDA, CDR2 SQIVND (reference sequence). The CDR3 loop spans 13 amino acids.